The clone carrying this T cell receptor beta chain was recorded once. The CDR3 consists of 17 residues. The age range of participants was about 18 to 90 years, with residence in under 25 US areas. Participant-reported clinical history was the basis for cohort assignment. Clones were read by immunoSEQ multiplex PCR, and TCRdb kept only the in-frame ones, dropping some. The repertoire includes fewer than 500,000 clones, 88% of them detected once, and around 0.95% sits in the top ten. This record belongs to a study of blood T cell repertoires in COVID-19. The V and J genes are TRBV21-1 and TRBJ1-4; the DNA was not used to check the table's D call, TRBD1. TRBV21-1 is a documented pseudogene. Sequencing input: PBMCs or T cells enriched from blood (not recorded which). The sequence came from a woman aged 25 to 45 with acute COVID-19. CDR3: CASSNRVARVFEEKLFF. CDR3 nucleotide sequence: TGTGCCAGCAGCAACCGCGTCGCCAGGGTCTTTGAGGAAAAACTGTTTTTT.